The 28 T cell receptor beta chains below all came from one sample that was sequenced in a study of shared clonotypes between healthy human individuals. Profiled with immunoSEQ multiplex PCR; TCRdb holds only in-frame clones, not every one. The sample lists over a million clones; approximately 97% were seen once. Material for sequencing was naive CD4+ T cells sorted from blood. Subset: CD45RA+ positively selected. The receptors derive from a man aged 25 to 40 in good health.

This chain uses TRBV7-3 with TRBJ2-3, with a tentative D call TRBD2 (6 bases). CDR1 is SGHTA, CDR2 FQGTGA, per germline. V was pared by 5 bases and J by 1 base, with 13 bases between. The CDR3 totals 15 residues. CDR3 residues: CASSPRLEGTDTQYF. CDR3 nucleotides: TGTGCCAGCAGCCCTAGACTAGAAGGCACAGATACGCAGTATTTT.

The chain uses TRBV7-9 and TRBJ2-1; 8 bases agree with TRBD2. The germline gives CDR1 SEHNR, CDR2 FQNEAQ (reference sequence). This CDR3 has 14 amino acids. V gave up 1 base and J gave up 9 bases; unmatched junction bases: 5. For the CDR3, the DNA is TGTGCCAGCAGCTTAGATGTTCGGGGGGGTGAGCAGTTCTTC. It specifies CASSLDVRGGEQFF.

The chain has TRBV7-2 and TRBJ2-5; D is uncertain. V was clipped by 5 bases and J by 5 bases, with 9 bases between them. Germline CDR1 is SGHTA and CDR2 is FQGNSA. The CDR3 is made up of 12 amino acids. The CDR3 nucleotides are TGTGCCAGCAGCAGGATCGGTGAGACCCAGTACTTC. This gives the protein CASSRIGETQYF.

This chain joins TRBV7-9 and TRBJ2-2, with TRBD1 matching 8 bases. The germline gives CDR1 SEHNR, CDR2 FQNEAQ (reference sequence). V dropped 5 bases and J dropped 1; count of bases not matched to a gene: 3. The length of the CDR3 is 15 residues. The chain's CDR3 is CASSLGTGNTGELFF. CDR3 nucleotides: TGTGCCAGCAGCCTCGGGACAGGGAACACCGGGGAGCTGTTTTTT.

J is TRBJ2-5 and V is TRBV5-6, with 7 nucleotides matching TRBD2. V trimming: 3 bases; J trimming: 3 bases; junction bases outside the gene matches: 5. This CDR3 region has 14 residues. Germline V gene data show CDR1 as SGHDT and CDR2 as YYEEEE. The CDR3 sequence is CASSSLANKETQYF. Written as DNA, the CDR3 is TGTGCCAGCAGCTCACTAGCGAACAAAGAGACCCAGTACTTC. Drawing the rest from reference TRBV5-6 and TRBJ2-5, the complete variable domain is DAGVTQSPTHLIKTRGQQVTLRCSPKSGHDTVSWYQQALGQGPQFIFQYYEEEERQRGNFPDRFSGHQFPNYSSELNVNALLLGDSALYLCASSSLANKETQYFGPGTRLLVL.

The chain recombines TRBV11-2 with TRBJ1-1; the D is unclear. Looked up from germline, CDR1 is SGHAT and CDR2 is FQNNGV. Trimming left V 2 bases short and J 7 bases short, with 11 bases between. This CDR3 is built from 13 residues. CDR3 DNA sequence: TGTGCCAGCAGCTTAACGGTTCCCCATGAAGCTTTCTTT. The encoded protein is CASSLTVPHEAFF.

V usage is TRBV25-1 and J usage is TRBJ1-1, with D unresolved. The CDR3 runs to 13 residues. V was clipped by 7 bases and J by 1 base, with 10 bases between them. The germline V gene has CDR1 MGHDK and CDR2 SYGVNS. In DNA form, the CDR3 reads TGTGCCAGCACTGAGAGGACGAACACTGAAGCTTTCTTT. Translated: CASTERTNTEAFF.

In DNA form, the CDR3 reads TGTGCCAGCAGCTCCGGGACAGAGATGAACACTGAAGCTTTCTTT. Translation gives CASSSGTEMNTEAFF. The J gene is TRBJ1-1, the V gene TRBV11-3, with TRBD1 matching 7 bases. Germline V CDR1 and CDR2: SGHNT, YENEEA. The CDR3 length is 15 residues. Trimming at V came to 4 bases and at J to 0 bases, leaving 5 bases not matched to a gene.

The chain recombines TRBV28 with TRBJ2-7, with TRBD2 identical over 13 bases. Germline V CDR1 and CDR2: MDHEN, SYDVKM. V was pared by 3 bases and J by 4 bases, with 6 bases of the junction left unmatched. The CDR3 sequence is 16 residues long. DNA of the CDR3: TGTGCCAGCAGTTTTACCTCGGGACTAGCGGGATACGAGCAGTACTTC. It yields the protein CASSFTSGLAGYEQYF. The full variable domain, with the rest looked up from reference TRBV28 and TRBJ2-7, is DVKVTQSSRYLVKRTGEKVFLECVQDMDHENMFWYRQDPGLGLRLIYFSYDVKMKEKGDIPEGYSVSREKKERFSLILESASTNQTSMYLCASSFTSGLAGYEQYFGPGTRLTVT.

V and J are TRBV28 and TRBJ2-1; D gene uncertain. This CDR3 is built from 14 residues. The germline V gene encodes CDR1 MDHEN and CDR2 SYDVKM. Trimming left V 6 bases short and J 1 base short, with 10 bases between. This CDR3 is CASRRQESYNEQFF. The CDR3 DNA reads TGTGCCAGCAGGAGGCAGGAGTCCTACAATGAGCAGTTCTTC.

The chain links TRBV4-1 to TRBJ2-7, with D hard to call. Germline lookup yields CDR1 MGHRA and CDR2 YSYEKL. This CDR3 spans 17 amino acids. V dropped 0 bases and J dropped 0 bases, with 15 bases sitting between them. The CDR3 coding sequence is TGCGCCAGCAGCCAAGATCGGTCGGCAGGTTACTCCTACGAGCAGTACTTC. Its translation is CASSQDRSAGYSYEQYF.

With regard to this clone: Different DNA sequences within this sample yield the same CDR3. The chain uses TRBV2 and TRBJ2-2; the D is unclear. Germline-derived CDR1 and CDR2 are SNHLY and FYNNEI. The CDR3 runs to 14 residues. V was shortened by 3 bases and J by 4 bases, with 9 bases between the two germline ends. Here the CDR3 reads CASSEGRGTGELFF. CDR3 nucleotides: TGTGCCAGCAGTGAGGGTAGAGGCACCGGGGAGCTGTTTTTT.

V gene TRBV2 combines with J gene TRBJ1-1; possibly TRBD1 for D (6 bases). The CDR3 sequence is 15 residues long. Trimming removed 7 bases from V and 5 bases from J, with 20 bases in between. Germline values: CDR1 SNHLY, CDR2 FYNNEI. Written as DNA, the CDR3 is TGTGCCAGCACTCGATTCGGGCAGGGGAGAACTGAAGCTTTCTTT. Translated: CASTRFGQGRTEAFF.

A single count supports this clone. The V and J genes are TRBV27 and TRBJ1-2, with 9 positions matching TRBD1. J lost 7 bases, V lost 4 bases, and 10 bases had no gene match. The CDR3 has 15 residues. Germline V gene sequence: CDR1 MNHEY, CDR2 SMNVEV (reference sequence). The CDR3 coding sequence is TGTGCCAGCAGTTACACCCCCAGGACAGGGGCTGGCTACACCTTC. Translating gives CASSYTPRTGAGYTF.

The V and J genes are TRBV28 and TRBJ2-1; 10 bases are shared with TRBD2. CDR3 length: 15 residues. V lost 0 bases, J lost 7 bases, and 3 bases stayed unmatched. Germline CDR1 and CDR2: MDHEN and SYDVKM. CDR3 DNA: TGTGCCAGCAGTTTATGGGTTAGCGGGAGGAATGAGCAGTTCTTC. This sequence encodes CASSLWVSGRNEQFF.

V and J are TRBV28 and TRBJ1-1; 11 nucleotides match TRBD1. V dropped 2 bases and J dropped 5; count of bases not matched to a gene: 4. The CDR3 loop spans 15 amino acids. The germline gives CDR1 MDHEN, CDR2 SYDVKM. The DNA for the CDR3 is TGTGCCAGCAGTTTACGGACAGGGGGCAGAACTGAAGCTTTCTTT. Residues: CASSLRTGGRTEAFF.

The rearrangement links TRBV15 to TRBJ2-7, with 9 positions matching TRBD2. The V and J ends lost 1 base and 5 bases, in that order; junction bases with no gene match: 15. The CDR3 sequence is 18 residues long. Germline V CDR1 and CDR2: LNHNV, YYDKDF (reference sequence). This CDR3 is CATSRAPLGIAGVNEQYF. In nucleotides, the CDR3 is TGTGCCACCAGCAGAGCTCCCCTGGGGATAGCGGGAGTCAACGAGCAGTACTTC.

This chain joins TRBV7-8 and TRBJ2-3; D uncertain. From germline, CDR1 is SGHVS and CDR2 FQNEAQ. The CDR3 loop spans 13 amino acids. V lost 0 bases, J lost 8 bases, and 9 bases lay in between. In DNA form, the CDR3 reads TGTGCCAGCAGCTTAGCGCCAGATGGTACGCAGTATTTT. This encodes CASSLAPDGTQYF.

This rearrangement joins TRBV19 to TRBJ1-2; no reliable D call. Germline values: CDR1 LNHDA, CDR2 SQIVND (reference sequence). The CDR3 covers 12 residues. The ends were cut back, 7 bases at V and 5 bases at J, with 11 bases in the middle. The CDR3: CASKDGRYGYTF. The CDR3 coding sequence is TGTGCCAGTAAGGACGGACGGTATGGCTACACCTTC.

The rearrangement links TRBV7-8 to TRBJ1-2, with no clear D. This CDR3 contains 14 residues. V was clipped by 0 bases and J by 2 bases, with 7 bases between them. Germline CDR1 reads SGHVS; CDR2 reads FQNEAQ. The CDR3 bases are TGTGCCAGCAGCTTAGCGATGGGGAACTATGGCTACACCTTC. Protein: CASSLAMGNYGYTF.

The chain combines TRBV10-1 with TRBJ2-3, with 7 bases aligning to TRBD1. In germline, CDR1 is WNHNN, CDR2 SYGVQD (reference sequence). With V trimmed by 8 bases and J by 1 base, 3 bases remained unmatched. The CDR3 is 13 amino acids. CDR3 in DNA: TGCGCCAGCTCCCAGGGGGGCACAGATACGCAGTATTTT. Protein: CASSQGGTDTQYF.

The chain joins TRBV6-5 to TRBJ1-3; TRBD1 agrees at 10 bases. The V gene's germline CDR1 is MNHEY and CDR2 SVGAGI. V shed 4 bases, J shed 2 bases, and the junction held 5 bases outside the gene matches. There are 16 residues in the CDR3. CDR3 amino acids: CASSWGQGMAGNTIYF. Here the CDR3 DNA reads TGTGCCAGCAGTTGGGGACAGGGGATGGCTGGAAACACCATATATTTT.

The rearrangement uses TRBV28 and TRBJ2-5; TRBD2 agrees at 11 bases. The junction had 10 bases not matched to a gene; V was cut back by 6 bases and J by 1 base. Germline CDR1 and CDR2: MDHEN and SYDVKM. This CDR3 has 17 residues. The CDR3 protein is CASSPTSGKEGQETQYF. The CDR3 DNA reads as TGTGCCAGCAGCCCGACTAGCGGGAAGGAGGGCCAAGAGACCCAGTACTTC.

Remarks on this clone: Other nucleotide sequences in the sample specify the same CDR3. The chain carries TRBV28 and TRBJ1-4, with 9 positions matching TRBD1. CDR1 and CDR2 (germline): MDHEN, SYDVKM. J lost 7 bases, V lost 3 bases, and 6 bases had no gene match. This CDR3 has 15 residues. The CDR3 coding sequence is TGTGCCAGCAGTTTCTCGGGACAGGGAGGTGAAAAACTGTTTTTT. This encodes CASSFSGQGGEKLFF.

V and J are TRBV11-2 and TRBJ2-7; TRBD1 might be the D (6 bases). This CDR3 is 14 amino acids long. CDR1 SGHAT and CDR2 FQNNGV come from the germline V gene. V was clipped by 0 bases and J by 2 bases, with 8 bases between them. CDR3 nucleotides: TGTGCCAGCAGCTTAGAACAGGGTACCTACGAGCAGTACTTC. Its translation: CASSLEQGTYEQYF.

This clone was seen just once. V usage is TRBV7-9 and J usage is TRBJ2-1; D is unclear. The germline V gene encodes CDR1 SEHNR and CDR2 FQNEAQ (reference sequence). The CDR3 sequence is 16 residues long. Trimming took off 2 bases at V and 3 bases at J, with 14 bases between the two ends. The CDR3 coding sequence is TGTGCCAGCAGCTTAACCCTTGGACGGGTCTACAATGAGCAGTTCTTC. Amino acids: CASSLTLGRVYNEQFF.

The rearrangement links TRBV5-5 to TRBJ2-4; tentatively, D is TRBD2 (6 bases). The germline gives CDR1 SGHKS, CDR2 YYEKEE (reference sequence). V dropped 3 bases and J dropped 6 bases, with 13 bases sitting between them. The CDR3 totals 14 residues. The CDR3 DNA sequence: TGTGCCAGCAGCTCCGAAGGAGGGTTAAACATTCAGTACTTC. This sequence encodes CASSSEGGLNIQYF.

This clone occurred once. The chain combines TRBV5-1 with TRBJ2-3, with D uncertain. The length of the CDR3 is 14 residues. Germline V lookup: CDR1 SGHRS, CDR2 YFSETQ. V lost 2 bases, J lost 6 bases, and 13 bases lay in between. The CDR3: CASSLQRPMDTQYF. As DNA, the CDR3 is TGCGCCAGCAGCTTACAGCGACCCATGGATACGCAGTATTTT.